This entry concerns a single TCR beta chain. TCRdb re-derived calls from the RT-PCR reads in MiXCR, one entry per CDR3 protein. The sample holds around 470,000 distinct CDR3 sequences, approximately 7.8% seen once. The CDR3 runs to 17 residues. Germline-derived CDR1 and CDR2 are SGHRS and YFSETQ. Unmatched junction bases numbered 8, after V lost 0 bases and J lost 8 bases. These data belong to a study of response to subunit inactivated influenza vaccine. Sequencing was performed on PBMCs from blood, taken around 25 months after vaccination. V usage is TRBV5-1 and J usage is TRBJ2-1, with 13 nucleotides matching TRBD2. The source is a man aged 45-69 years who received an inactivated influenza vaccine. The CDR3: CASSLVNGLAGADEQFF. Written as DNA, the CDR3 is TGCGCCAGCAGCTTGGTAAACGGACTAGCGGGAGCGGATGAGCAGTTCTTC.